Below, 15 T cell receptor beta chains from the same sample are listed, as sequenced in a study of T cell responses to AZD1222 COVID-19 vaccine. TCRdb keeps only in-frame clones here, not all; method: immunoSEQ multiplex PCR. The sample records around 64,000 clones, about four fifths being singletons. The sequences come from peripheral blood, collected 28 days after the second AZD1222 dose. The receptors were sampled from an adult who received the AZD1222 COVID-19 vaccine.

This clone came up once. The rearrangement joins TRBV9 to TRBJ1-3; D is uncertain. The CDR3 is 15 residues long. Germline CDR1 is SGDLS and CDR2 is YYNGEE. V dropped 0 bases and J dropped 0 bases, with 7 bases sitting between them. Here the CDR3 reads CASSVEPASGNTIYF. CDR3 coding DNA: TGTGCCAGCAGCGTAGAACCGGCCTCTGGAAACACCATATATTTT. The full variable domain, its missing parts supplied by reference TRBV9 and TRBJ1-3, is DSGVTQTPKHLITATGQRVTLRCSPRSGDLSVYWYQQSLDQGLQFLIQYYNGEERAKGNILERFSAQQFPDLHSELNLSSLELGDSALYFCASSVEPASGNTIYFGEGSWLTVV.

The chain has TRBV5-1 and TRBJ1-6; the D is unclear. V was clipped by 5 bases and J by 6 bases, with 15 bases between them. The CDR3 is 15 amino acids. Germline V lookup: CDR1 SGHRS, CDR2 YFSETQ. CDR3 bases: TGCGCCAGCAGAAGTTTGGGCGAACGTAATTCACCCCTCCACTTT. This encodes CASRSLGERNSPLHF.

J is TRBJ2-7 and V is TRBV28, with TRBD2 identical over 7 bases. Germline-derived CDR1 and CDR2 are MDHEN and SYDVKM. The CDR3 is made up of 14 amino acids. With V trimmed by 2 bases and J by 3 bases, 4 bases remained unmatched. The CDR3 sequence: CASSLGRGNYEQYF. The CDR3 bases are TGTGCCAGCAGTTTAGGGCGGGGGAACTACGAGCAGTACTTC.

CDR3 residues: CASSWTGLEQFF. CDR3 in DNA: TGCGCCAGCAGCTGGACAGGGCTTGAGCAGTTCTTC. This chain uses TRBV5-1 with TRBJ2-1; 8 nucleotides agree with TRBD1. This CDR3 has 12 amino acids. Germline CDR1 and CDR2: SGHRS and YFSETQ. V lost 3 bases and J lost 9; bases outside the gene matches: 2.

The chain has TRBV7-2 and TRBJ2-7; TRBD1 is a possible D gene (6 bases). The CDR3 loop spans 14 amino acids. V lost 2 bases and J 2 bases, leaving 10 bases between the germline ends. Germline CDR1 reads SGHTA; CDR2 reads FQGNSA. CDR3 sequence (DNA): TGTGCCAGCAGCTTAATGCAGGGGACCTACGAGCAGTACTTC. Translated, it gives CASSLMQGTYEQYF.

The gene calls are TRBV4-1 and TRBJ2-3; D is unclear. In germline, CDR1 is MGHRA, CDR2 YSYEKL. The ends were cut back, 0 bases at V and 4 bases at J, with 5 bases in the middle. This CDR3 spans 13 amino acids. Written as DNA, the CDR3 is TGCGCCAGCAGCCAAGATCCCCCAGATACGCAGTATTTT. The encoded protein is CASSQDPPDTQYF.

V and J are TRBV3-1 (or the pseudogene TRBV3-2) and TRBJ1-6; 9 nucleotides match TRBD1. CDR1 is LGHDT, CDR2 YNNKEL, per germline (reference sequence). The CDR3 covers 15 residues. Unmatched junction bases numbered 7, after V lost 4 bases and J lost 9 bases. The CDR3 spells CASSLGQGAGSPLHF. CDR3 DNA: TGTGCCAGCAGCCTGGGACAGGGAGCCGGTTCACCCCTCCACTTT.

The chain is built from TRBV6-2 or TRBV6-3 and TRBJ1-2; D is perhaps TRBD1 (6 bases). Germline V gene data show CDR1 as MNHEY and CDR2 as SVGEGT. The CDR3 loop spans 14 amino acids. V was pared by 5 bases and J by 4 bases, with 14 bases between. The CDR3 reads CASSPWGPGYGYTF. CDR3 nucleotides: TGTGCCAGCAGTCCCTGGGGGCCGGGCTATGGCTACACCTTC.

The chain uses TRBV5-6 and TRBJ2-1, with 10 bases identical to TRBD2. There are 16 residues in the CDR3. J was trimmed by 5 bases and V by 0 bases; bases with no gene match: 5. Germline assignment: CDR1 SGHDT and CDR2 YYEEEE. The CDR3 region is CASSLGTSGVNNEQFF. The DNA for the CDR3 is TGTGCCAGCAGCTTGGGAACTAGCGGGGTAAACAATGAGCAGTTCTTC.

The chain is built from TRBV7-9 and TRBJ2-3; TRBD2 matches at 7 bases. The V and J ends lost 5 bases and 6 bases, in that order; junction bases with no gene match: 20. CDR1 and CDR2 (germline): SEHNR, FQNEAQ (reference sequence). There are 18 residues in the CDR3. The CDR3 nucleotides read TGTGCCAGCAGCCCGGCACCTCGGACTCTAACGCGGGGGGATACGCAGTATTTT. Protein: CASSPAPRTLTRGDTQYF.

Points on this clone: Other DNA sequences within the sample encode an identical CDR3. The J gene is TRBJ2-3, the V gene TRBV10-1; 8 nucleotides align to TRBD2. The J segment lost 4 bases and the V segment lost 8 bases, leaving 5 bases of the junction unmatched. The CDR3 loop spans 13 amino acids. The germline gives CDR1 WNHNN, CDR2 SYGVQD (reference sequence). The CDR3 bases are TGCGCCAGCCGGGAGGGTATTGCAGATACGCAGTATTTT. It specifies CASREGIADTQYF.

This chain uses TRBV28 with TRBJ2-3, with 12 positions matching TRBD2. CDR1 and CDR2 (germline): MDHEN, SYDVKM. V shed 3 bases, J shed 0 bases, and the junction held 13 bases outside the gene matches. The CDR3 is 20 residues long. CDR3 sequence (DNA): TGTGCCAGCAGTTTTCCGACTAGCGGGGGCCAAACTTCTAGCACAGATACGCAGTATTTT. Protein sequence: CASSFPTSGGQTSSTDTQYF.

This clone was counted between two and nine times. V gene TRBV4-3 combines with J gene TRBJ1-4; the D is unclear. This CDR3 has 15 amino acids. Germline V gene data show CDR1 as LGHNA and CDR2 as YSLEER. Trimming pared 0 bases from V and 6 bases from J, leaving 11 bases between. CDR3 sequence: CASSQDTDLYEKLFF. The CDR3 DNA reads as TGCGCCAGCAGCCAAGACACGGACCTTTATGAAAAACTGTTTTTT.

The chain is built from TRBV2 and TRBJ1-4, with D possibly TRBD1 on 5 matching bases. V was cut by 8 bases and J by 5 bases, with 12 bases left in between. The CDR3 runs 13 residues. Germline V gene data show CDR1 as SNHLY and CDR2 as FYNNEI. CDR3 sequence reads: CASGNRGNEKLFF. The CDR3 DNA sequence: TGTGCCAGCGGGAATCGGGGGAATGAAAAACTGTTTTTT.

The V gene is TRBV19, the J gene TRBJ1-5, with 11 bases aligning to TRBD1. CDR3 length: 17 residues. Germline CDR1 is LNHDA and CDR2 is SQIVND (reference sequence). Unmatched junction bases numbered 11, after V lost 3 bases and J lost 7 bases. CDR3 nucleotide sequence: TGTGCCAGTAGTATGATTCCTGGACAGGGGGCCTCACAGCCCCAGCATTTT. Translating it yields CASSMIPGQGASQPQHF.